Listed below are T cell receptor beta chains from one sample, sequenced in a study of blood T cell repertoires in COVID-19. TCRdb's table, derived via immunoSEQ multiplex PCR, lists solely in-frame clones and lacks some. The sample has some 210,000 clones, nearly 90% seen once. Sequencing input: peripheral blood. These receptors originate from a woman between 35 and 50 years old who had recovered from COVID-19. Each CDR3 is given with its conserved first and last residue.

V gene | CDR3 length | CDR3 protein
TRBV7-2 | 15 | CASSLNQGAGNTIYF
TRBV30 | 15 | CAWSLGGSGSYEQYF
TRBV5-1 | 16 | CASSLPLAGVADTQYF
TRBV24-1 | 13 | CATSDSQGWAQHF
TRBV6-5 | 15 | CASRGAGRGGNEQFF
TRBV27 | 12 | CASSLGQGSAFF
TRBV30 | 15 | CAWSVILSSYNEQFF
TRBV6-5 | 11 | CASTNRQTLHF
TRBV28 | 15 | CASSFGTSGSYEQYF
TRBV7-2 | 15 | CASSLGGGDTGELFF
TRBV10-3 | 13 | CAIRQGSNEKLFF
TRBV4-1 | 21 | CASSQDLAGSSAGERSYEQYF
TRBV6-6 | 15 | CASSSTATQGNGYTF
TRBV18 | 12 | CASSPQGAEAFF
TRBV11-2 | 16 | CASSPSPLSGTDTQYF
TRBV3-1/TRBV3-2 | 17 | CASSQVWAGGPHNEQFF
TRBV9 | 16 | CASSVGLAGGTDTQYF
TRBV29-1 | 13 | CSAPDWNTGELFF
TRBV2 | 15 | CASSESRLNTGELFF
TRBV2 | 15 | CASRNGQYSNQPQHF
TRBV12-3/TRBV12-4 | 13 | CASSPLGGWTQYF
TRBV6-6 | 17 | CASSPYQGARMNQPQHF
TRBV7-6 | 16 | CASSLGTSGKTGELFF
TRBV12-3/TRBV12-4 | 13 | CASSGQGSYGYTF
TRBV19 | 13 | CAAGGTGSYEQYF
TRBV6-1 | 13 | CASSEDSRTEQYF
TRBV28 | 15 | CASTQPGLAGYEQYF
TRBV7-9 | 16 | CASSLRTQGAGNTIYF
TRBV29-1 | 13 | CSVIRQGQGEAFF
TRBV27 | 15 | CASSPTGGAYTEAFF
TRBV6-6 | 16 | CASSYRGWGGTGELFF
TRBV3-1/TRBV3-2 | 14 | CASSQAIENTEAFF
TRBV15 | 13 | CATSIERFEPQHF
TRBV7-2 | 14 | CASSGPGQGGEQYF
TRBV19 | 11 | CASSDRTEAFF
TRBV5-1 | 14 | CASGVSTGNTEAFF
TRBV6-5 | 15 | CASSSPTGKYQPQHF
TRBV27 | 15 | CASSYGQGMGTEAFF
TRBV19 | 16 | CASSTGGGRYSYEQYF
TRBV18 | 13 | CASSPGLSNEQFF
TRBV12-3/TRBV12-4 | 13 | CASSFNRGSGYTF
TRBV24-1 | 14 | CATSPASNNQPQHF
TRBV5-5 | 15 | CASSWTGNENEKLFF
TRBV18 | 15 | CASSPPLAGVSEQFF
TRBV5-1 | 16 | CASSLEAGANTGELFF
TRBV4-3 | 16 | CASSPDGLYSNQPQHF
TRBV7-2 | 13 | CASSNSIATEAFF
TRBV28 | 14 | CASASRGSTDTQYF
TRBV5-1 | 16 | CASSETGGSLNSPLHF
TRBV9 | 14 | CASSVAATTDTQYF
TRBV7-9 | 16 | CASSQLAALWVNEQFF
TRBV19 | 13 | CASRRQGLNEQFF